The present T cell receptor beta chain was sequenced within a study of T cell repertoires in cytomegalovirus infection. Study background: Public TCR beta signatures were indicative of both CMV infection and a matching HLA type.

Study conclusions and caveats: The response measured ex vivo was dominated by TCR beta clonotypes (HLA-C-restricted and CMV-specific).

This clonotype occurred a few times. The antigen remains undetermined. The CDR3 has 12 residues. Per germline, CDR1 KGHDR and CDR2 SFDVKD. The J segment lost 9 bases and the V segment lost 5 bases, leaving 3 bases of the junction unmatched. TCRdb itself ran the reads through MiXCR, one entry per CDR3 protein. The top ten clones hold about a quarter of a sample with 150,000 to 200,000 distinct CDR3 sequences, around 14% of them seen once. The V call is TRBV24-1, the J call TRBJ2-1; 7 bases map to TRBD2. The sequenced material came from PBMCs. This clonotype originated in a human donor in good health (CMV status not recorded). Some clones in this sample may be carry-over from other donors' samples. CDR3 bases: TGTGCCACCAGTGCGCGACTAGCTGAGCAGTTCTTC. Amino acids: CATSARLAEQFF.